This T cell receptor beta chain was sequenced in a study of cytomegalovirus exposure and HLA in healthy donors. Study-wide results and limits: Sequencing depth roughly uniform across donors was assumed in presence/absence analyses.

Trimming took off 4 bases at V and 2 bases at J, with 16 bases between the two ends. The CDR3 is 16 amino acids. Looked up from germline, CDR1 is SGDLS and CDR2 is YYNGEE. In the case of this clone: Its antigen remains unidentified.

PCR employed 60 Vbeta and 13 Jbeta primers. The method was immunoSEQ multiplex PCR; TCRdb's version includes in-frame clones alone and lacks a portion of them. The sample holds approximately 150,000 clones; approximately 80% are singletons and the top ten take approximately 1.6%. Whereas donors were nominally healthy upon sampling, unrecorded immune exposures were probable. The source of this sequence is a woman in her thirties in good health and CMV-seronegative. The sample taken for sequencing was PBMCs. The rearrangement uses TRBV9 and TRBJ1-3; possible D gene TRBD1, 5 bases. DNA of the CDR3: TGTGCCAGCAGCCTAGAAGGGGTTTGGGCTGGAAACACCATATATTTT. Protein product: CASSLEGVWAGNTIYF. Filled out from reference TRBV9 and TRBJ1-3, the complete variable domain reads DSGVTQTPKHLITATGQRVTLRCSPRSGDLSVYWYQQSLDQGLQFLIQYYNGEERAKGNILERFSAQQFPDLHSELNLSSLELGDSALYFCASSLEGVWAGNTIYFGEGSWLTVV.